This TCR beta chain is drawn from a study of T cells after yellow fever vaccination. V shed 6 bases and J 7 bases; nucleotides not matched to a gene: 9. Germline-derived CDR1 and CDR2 are MDHEN and SYDVKM. CDR3 length: 14 residues. The TCR cDNA carried a universal primer site and UMIs from 5'RACE template switching. TCRdb recomputed calls from the 5' RACE reads with MiXCR, one row per CDR3 protein. Here the sample spans approximately 580,000 distinct CDR3 sequences, about 17% being singletons. The sequencing used PBMCs, collected 5 to 6 days after the first yellow fever vaccination. The sequence was obtained from a man in his late teens or twenties who received the YFV17D yellow fever vaccine. This chain uses TRBV28 with TRBJ1-5, with TRBD1 matching 7 bases. CDR3 sequence: CASRPTGEEQPQHF. The CDR3 DNA reads TGTGCCAGCAGACCCACAGGGGAGGAACAGCCCCAGCATTTT.